Sequencing of this T cell receptor beta chain was carried out in a study of shared clonotypes between healthy human individuals. Genomic DNA from each subset was divided evenly over several immunoSEQ plates. Assay used: immunoSEQ multiplex PCR; TCRdb lists only in-frame clones, some missing. The sample contains about 2.4 million clones, roughly 92% of which appear only once. Donation came from healthy HIV-negative adults that had no recent acute infections or vaccinations. The CDR3 is made up of 13 amino acids. V was trimmed by 5 bases and J by 4 bases, leaving 11 bases between them. CDR1 is SGHTA, CDR2 FQGNSA, per germline.

The gene calls are TRBV7-2 and TRBJ1-1; TRBD1 might be the D (5 bases). The sequencing sample was made of naive CD4+ T cells sorted from blood. The sample's subset: CD45RA+ positively selected. The TCR was taken from a man between 18 and 35 years old in good health. The CDR3 nucleotides read TGTGCCAGCAGCCTCCAGAGGGGCACTGAAGCTTTCTTT. Protein product: CASSLQRGTEAFF.